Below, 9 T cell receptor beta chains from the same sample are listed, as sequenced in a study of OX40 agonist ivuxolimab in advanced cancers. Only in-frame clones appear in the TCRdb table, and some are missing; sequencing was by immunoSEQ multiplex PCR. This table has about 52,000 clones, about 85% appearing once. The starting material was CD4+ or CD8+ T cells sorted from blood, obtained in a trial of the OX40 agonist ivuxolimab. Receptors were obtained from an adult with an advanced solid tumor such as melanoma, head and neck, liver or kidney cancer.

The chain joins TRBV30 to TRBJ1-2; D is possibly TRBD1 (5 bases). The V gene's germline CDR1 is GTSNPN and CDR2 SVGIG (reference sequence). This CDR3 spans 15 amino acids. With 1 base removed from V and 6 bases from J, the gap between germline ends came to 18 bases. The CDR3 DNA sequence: TGTGCCTGGAGTGCAACCGGGGCCTGGATGAATGGCTACACCTTC. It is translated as CAWSATGAWMNGYTF.

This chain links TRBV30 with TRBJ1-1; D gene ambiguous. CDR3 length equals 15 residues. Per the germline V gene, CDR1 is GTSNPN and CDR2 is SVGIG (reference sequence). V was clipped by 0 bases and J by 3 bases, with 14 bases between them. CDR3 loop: CAWSVASLHHTEAFF. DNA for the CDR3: TGTGCCTGGAGTGTGGCGAGCCTGCACCACACTGAAGCTTTCTTT. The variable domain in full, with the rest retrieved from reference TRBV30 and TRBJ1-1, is SQTIHQWPATLVQPVGSPLSLECTVEGTSNPNLYWYRQAAGRGLQLLFYSVGIGQISSEVPQNLSASRPQDRQFILSSKKLLLSDSGFYLCAWSVASLHHTEAFFGQGTRLTVV.

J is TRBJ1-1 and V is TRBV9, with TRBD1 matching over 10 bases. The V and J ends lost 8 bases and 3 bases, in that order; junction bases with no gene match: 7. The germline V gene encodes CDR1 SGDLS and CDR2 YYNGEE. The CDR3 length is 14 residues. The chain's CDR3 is CASAPGQGYTEAFF. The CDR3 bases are TGTGCCAGTGCACCGGGACAGGGGTACACTGAAGCTTTCTTT.

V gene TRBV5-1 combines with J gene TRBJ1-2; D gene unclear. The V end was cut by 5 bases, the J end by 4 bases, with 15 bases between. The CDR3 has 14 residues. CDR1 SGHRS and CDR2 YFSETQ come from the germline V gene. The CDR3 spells CASSGLDRGYGYTF. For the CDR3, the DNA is TGCGCCAGCAGTGGACTGGACCGGGGCTATGGCTACACCTTC.

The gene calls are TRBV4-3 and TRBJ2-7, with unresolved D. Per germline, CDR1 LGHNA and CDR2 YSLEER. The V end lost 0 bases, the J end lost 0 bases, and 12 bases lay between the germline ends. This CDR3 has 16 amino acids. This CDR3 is CASSQEPSGSSYEQYF. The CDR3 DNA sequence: TGCGCCAGCAGCCAAGAACCTAGTGGCAGCTCCTACGAGCAGTACTTC.

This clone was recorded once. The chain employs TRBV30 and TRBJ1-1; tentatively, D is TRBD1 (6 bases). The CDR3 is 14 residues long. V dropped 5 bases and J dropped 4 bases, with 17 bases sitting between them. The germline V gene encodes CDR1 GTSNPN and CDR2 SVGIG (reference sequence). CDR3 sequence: CAWVGSGGGTEAFF. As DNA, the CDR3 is TGTGCCTGGGTCGGGTCGGGGGGCGGCACTGAAGCTTTCTTT.

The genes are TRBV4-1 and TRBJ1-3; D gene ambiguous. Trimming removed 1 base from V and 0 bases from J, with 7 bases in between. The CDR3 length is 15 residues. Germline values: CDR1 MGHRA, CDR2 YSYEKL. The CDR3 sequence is CASSQVGISGNTIYF. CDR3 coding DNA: TGCGCCAGCAGCCAAGTAGGGATCTCTGGAAACACCATATATTTT.

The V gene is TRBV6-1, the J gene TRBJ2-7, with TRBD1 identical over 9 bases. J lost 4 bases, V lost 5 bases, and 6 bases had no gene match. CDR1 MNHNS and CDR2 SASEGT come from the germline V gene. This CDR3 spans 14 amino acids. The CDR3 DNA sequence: TGTGCCAGCAGTCACCGGGACAGGGATTACGAGCAGTACTTC. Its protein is CASSHRDRDYEQYF.

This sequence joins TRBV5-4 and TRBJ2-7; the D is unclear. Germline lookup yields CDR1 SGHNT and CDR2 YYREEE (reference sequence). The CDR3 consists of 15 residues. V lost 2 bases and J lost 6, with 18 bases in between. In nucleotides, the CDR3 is TGTGCCAGCAGCTTCGGAGTGGCCGTAATTAGCGAGCAGTACTTC. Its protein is CASSFGVAVISEQYF.